These 10 T cell receptor beta chains came from one sample sequenced in a study of T cells expressing NK-cell markers. TCRdb reanalyzed the 5' RACE reads, giving one entry per CDR3 protein sequence and no DNA. The sample data list 350,000 to 450,000 distinct CDR3 sequences. Material: blood T cells: a sorted CD56 or NKG2C T cell subset, CD4+ or CD8+ T cells, or bulk PBMC T cells (not recorded which). The receptors originated from a man aged 18 to 69 in good health.

J is TRBJ2-3 and V is TRBV24-1; TCRdb's D gene call, TRBD2, goes unchecked for lack of DNA. This CDR3 has 15 residues. Per germline, CDR1 KGHDR and CDR2 SFDVKD. CDR3: CATSSVDSYTDTQYF.

The rearrangement uses TRBV12-3 or TRBV12-4 and TRBJ2-2; TCRdb outputs TRBD2, but without DNA this stays unchecked. CDR3 size: 14 residues. The CDR3 loop reads CASREGRRTGELFF.

This rearrangement joins TRBV5-1 to TRBJ1-2; TCRdb proposes TRBD1, but this gene call is untestable without DNA. CDR1 and CDR2 from the germline V gene are SGHRS and YFSETQ. The CDR3 has 14 amino acids. CDR3: CASSLGGDPVGYTF.

This rearrangement joins TRBV6-5 to TRBJ2-1; the D call of TRBD1 rests on TCRdb alone, since no DNA is present to check it. Germline V gene lookup returns CDR1 MNHEY and CDR2 SVGAGI. This CDR3 is built from 12 residues. The CDR3 here is CASTRDRGEQFF.

This chain joins TRBV6-5 and TRBJ2-1; the D call of TRBD2 rests on TCRdb alone, since no DNA is present to check it. Germline-derived CDR1 and CDR2 are MNHEY and SVGAGI. This CDR3 spans 17 amino acids. The CDR3 sequence is CASSYSITSGAANEQFF.

The J gene is TRBJ2-1, the V gene TRBV9; TCRdb names TRBD2, which stays unverified in the absence of DNA. The CDR3 loop spans 16 amino acids. Germline values: CDR1 SGDLS, CDR2 YYNGEE. This chain's CDR3 is CASSVFEAGGPNEQFF.

This rearrangement joins TRBV19 to TRBJ2-7; no DNA is available, so the TRBD2 call from TCRdb remains unchecked. From germline, CDR1 is LNHDA and CDR2 SQIVND (reference sequence). This CDR3 has 14 residues. The CDR3 here is CASKDAGRNYEQYF.

The chain links TRBV7-6 to TRBJ1-4. Germline V gives CDR1 SGHVS, CDR2 FNYEAQ. The CDR3 consists of 15 residues. CDR3 sequence: CASSLAGRTNEKLFF.

The chain recombines TRBV11-2 with TRBJ2-5; TCRdb's D gene call, TRBD2, goes unchecked for lack of DNA. This CDR3 has 17 amino acids. Germline V gene data show CDR1 as SGHAT and CDR2 as FQNNGV. The CDR3 here is CASSLVPTSGGAETQYF.

This chain joins TRBV6-5 and TRBJ2-3; TCRdb proposes TRBD1, but this gene call is untestable without DNA. This CDR3 region has 14 residues. Germline CDR1 and CDR2: MNHEY and SVGAGI. The CDR3 sequence: CASSSRAAPGTQYF.